Shown below are 13 T cell receptor beta chains from a single sample sequenced in a study of blood T cell repertoires in COVID-19. Profiled with immunoSEQ multiplex PCR; TCRdb holds only in-frame clones, not every one. Of around 190,000 clones listed, 80% to 90% are singletons. Specimen: peripheral blood. These receptors all stem from a human donor in a cohort sampled during active COVID-19.

The chain recombines TRBV28 with TRBJ2-2; no reliable D call. V lost 6 bases and J lost 8, with 19 bases in between. The CDR3 is 15 amino acids. The V gene's germline CDR1 is MDHEN and CDR2 SYDVKM. In DNA, the CDR3 is TGTGCCAGCAGGAGCCCAGGTGGGTATTTGGGGGAGCTGTTTTTT. Protein product: CASRSPGGYLGELFF.

This chain connects TRBV6-5 to TRBJ2-3; 7 positions agree with TRBD1. With V trimmed by 6 bases and J by 1 base, 4 bases remained unmatched. This CDR3 is 14 amino acids long. Germline V CDR1 and CDR2: MNHEY, SVGAGI. The CDR3 reads CASSRDRGTDTQYF. Written as DNA, the CDR3 is TGTGCCAGCAGCCGAGACAGGGGCACAGATACGCAGTATTTT.

This clone was seen more than once but under ten times. This rearrangement joins TRBV2 to TRBJ2-2; 7 bases are shared with TRBD1. The CDR3 sequence is 15 residues long. Looked up from germline, CDR1 is SNHLY and CDR2 is FYNNEI. The J segment lost 6 bases and the V segment lost 8 bases, leaving 12 bases of the junction unmatched. The CDR3 reads CASGQRTGSAGELFF. For the CDR3, the DNA is TGTGCCAGCGGGCAAAGGACAGGTAGCGCCGGGGAGCTGTTTTTT.

V and J are TRBV28 and TRBJ2-7; weak D call: TRBD1 (6 bases). V shed 4 bases and J shed 2 bases, with 15 bases lying between them. Germline CDR1 and CDR2: MDHEN and SYDVKM. The CDR3 contains 15 residues. DNA of the CDR3: TGTGCCAGCAGTTCCGGTGGGGGCTCCACCTACGAGCAGTACTTC. This sequence encodes CASSSGGGSTYEQYF.

This chain joins TRBV28 and TRBJ1-2, with 7 bases matching TRBD1. Unmatched junction bases numbered 6, after V lost 1 base and J lost 7 bases. This CDR3 is built from 14 residues. CDR1 MDHEN and CDR2 SYDVKM come from the germline V gene. Here the CDR3 DNA reads TGTGCCAGCAGTTTATTGGACAGGTGGAGTGGCTACACCTTC. Translation gives CASSLLDRWSGYTF.

The chain recombines TRBV24-1 with TRBJ1-1; 7 nucleotides agree with TRBD1. CDR1 and CDR2 (germline): KGHDR, SFDVKD. The CDR3 contains 13 residues. V was pared by 10 bases and J by 0 bases, with 4 bases of the junction left unmatched. CDR3 in amino acids: CATRDSLNTEAFF. The DNA for the CDR3 is TGTGCCACGAGGGACAGTTTGAACACTGAAGCTTTCTTT.

This chain uses TRBV14 with TRBJ2-2; D perhaps matches TRBD2 (5 bases). CDR1 and CDR2 from the germline V gene are SGHDN and FVKESK. The CDR3 length is 15 residues. V was trimmed by 0 bases and J by 6 bases, leaving 11 bases between them. The CDR3 nucleotides are TGTGCCAGCAGCCAAGATAGGCTAGCCTCCGGGGAGCTGTTTTTT. Protein: CASSQDRLASGELFF.

V is TRBV6-5 and J is TRBJ2-1, with unresolved D. The CDR3 runs to 11 residues. Germline CDR1 is MNHEY and CDR2 is SVGAGI. Trimming cost V 7 bases and J 3 bases, with 4 bases left between them. The CDR3 here is CASKLYNEQFF. The DNA for the CDR3 is TGTGCCAGCAAACTCTACAATGAGCAGTTCTTC.

V usage is TRBV7-9 and J usage is TRBJ2-6; TRBD1 matches 8 bases. Trimming removed 3 bases from V and 0 bases from J; junction bases left unmatched: 4. The CDR3 runs to 17 residues. Germline lookup yields CDR1 SEHNR and CDR2 FQNEAQ (reference sequence). The CDR3 coding sequence is TGTGCCAGCAGCTTCAGACAGGGGCGCTCTGGGGCCAACGTCCTGACTTTC. Its translation is CASSFRQGRSGANVLTF.

The rearrangement links TRBV5-1 to TRBJ1-4; D call uncertain. V lost 2 bases and J lost 8, with 10 bases in between. The CDR3 is 13 residues long. Germline-derived CDR1 and CDR2 are SGHRS and YFSETQ. The CDR3 spells CASSLGSGEKLFF. The CDR3 bases are TGCGCCAGCAGCTTAGGGAGCGGGGAAAAACTGTTTTTT.

The chain couples TRBV6-6 to TRBJ1-3; possible D gene TRBD1, 5 bases. The V end lost 2 bases, the J end lost 0 bases, and 11 bases lay between the germline ends. The CDR3 has 16 amino acids. CDR1 and CDR2 from the germline V gene are MNHNY and SVGAGI (reference sequence). Here the CDR3 DNA reads TGTGCCAGCAGTTACCTTCGCGGGGGCTCTGGAAACACCATATATTTT. This translates into CASSYLRGGSGNTIYF.

V and J are TRBV24-1 and TRBJ2-1; TRBD2 agrees at 9 bases. This CDR3 contains 15 residues. V dropped 3 bases and J dropped 8; count of bases not matched to a gene: 7. CDR1 is KGHDR and CDR2 is SFDVKD in the germline V gene. The CDR3 bases are TGTGCCACCAGTGATCTGGCGGGAGGGCCCCATGAGCAGTTCTTC. The encoded protein is CATSDLAGGPHEQFF.

The chain recombines TRBV7-9 with TRBJ2-3; D call uncertain. The CDR3 consists of 14 residues. Germline-derived CDR1 and CDR2 are SEHNR and FQNEAQ (reference sequence). The germline V and J ends were trimmed by 0 bases and 6 bases, with 10 bases remaining between them. This CDR3 reads CASSLASPTDTQYF. CDR3 in DNA: TGTGCCAGCAGCTTAGCTAGCCCAACCGATACGCAGTATTTT.